A single sample is the source of the 15 T cell receptor beta chains below, sequenced in a study of T-cell memory formation after mild COVID-19. TCRdb processed the 5' RACE reads anew with MiXCR; each CDR3 protein has one entry. The profile shows 220,000 or so distinct CDR3 sequences, over 9% of them singletons. The sequenced material came from PBMCs or a T cell subset sorted from them (not recorded which). The receptor set was obtained from a man younger than 35 who had mild COVID-19 (a few samples of this study predate the infection). Cell type and time point are not known.

This clonotype was seen only a few times. This chain connects TRBV6-2 or TRBV6-3 to TRBJ2-2; D unclear. V was clipped by 2 bases and J by 8 bases, with 9 bases between them. This CDR3 contains 13 residues. Germline-derived CDR1 and CDR2 are MNHEY and SVGEGT. The CDR3: CASSYLIEGELFF. The CDR3 DNA reads as TGTGCCAGCAGTTACCTGATAGAGGGGGAGCTGTTTTTT.

This clonotype was seen more than once but under ten times. The chain couples TRBV7-2 to TRBJ1-1; the D gene is possibly TRBD1 (5 bases). Germline loops: CDR1 SGHTA, CDR2 FQGNSA. V lost 1 base to trimming and J lost 3 bases, with 12 bases between them. The CDR3 is 15 residues long. CDR3 nucleotides: TGTGCCAGCAGCTTAGTTTGGCAGGGCCACACTGAAGCTTTCTTT. Translation: CASSLVWQGHTEAFF.

This clonotype occurred a few times. J is TRBJ2-5 and V is TRBV5-1; 15 bases match TRBD2. The V segment lost 3 bases and the J segment 5 bases; nucleotides outside the gene matches: 11. Germline V gives CDR1 SGHRS, CDR2 YFSETQ. CDR3 length: 18 residues. The CDR3 here is CASSSTPGLAGGGETQYF. CDR3 bases: TGCGCCAGCAGCTCCACGCCGGGACTAGCGGGGGGCGGGGAGACCCAGTACTTC.

This clonotype was observed a handful of times. The V and J genes are TRBV5-4 and TRBJ2-3; weak D call: TRBD2 (5 bases). Germline V lookup: CDR1 SGHNT, CDR2 YYREEE (reference sequence). V was trimmed by 5 bases and J by 6 bases, leaving 13 bases between them. The CDR3 has 13 amino acids. CDR3 amino acids: CASRFNSADTQYF. CDR3 sequence (DNA): TGTGCCAGCAGATTCAATAGCGCGGATACGCAGTATTTT. Drawing the rest from reference TRBV5-4 and TRBJ2-3, the complete variable domain is ETGVTQSPTHLIKTRGQQVTLRCSSQSGHNTVSWYQQALGQGPQFIFQYYREEENGRGNFPPRFSGLQFPNYSSELNVNALELDDSALYLCASRFNSADTQYFGPGTRLTVL.

V is TRBV28 and J is TRBJ2-5, with D maybe TRBD2 (7 bases). The V gene lost 7 bases and the J gene lost 0 bases, with 15 bases spanning the gap. From germline, CDR1 is MDHEN and CDR2 SYDVKM. The CDR3 runs to 15 residues. The CDR3 DNA follows: TGTGCCAGCACCGGGGGAGGGGGGAACCAAGAGACCCAGTACTTC. Its protein product is CASTGGGGNQETQYF.

The rearrangement uses TRBV5-1 and TRBJ2-5; the D is unclear. CDR3 length equals 15 residues. V was clipped by 0 bases and J by 5 bases, with 14 bases between them. From germline, CDR1 is SGHRS and CDR2 YFSETQ. The CDR3 here is CASSLALTQAETQYF. CDR3 nucleotides: TGCGCCAGCAGCTTGGCCCTGACCCAGGCGGAGACCCAGTACTTC.

This clonotype was seen once. The J gene is TRBJ1-1, the V gene TRBV7-9, with D tentatively TRBD1 (5 bases). Germline assignment: CDR1 SEHNR and CDR2 FQNEAQ (reference sequence). V gave up 3 bases and J gave up 5 bases, with 19 bases separating them. CDR3 length: 16 residues. CDR3 residues: CASSLGWRGRETEAFF. The CDR3 nucleotides are TGTGCCAGCAGCTTGGGATGGCGGGGGAGAGAAACTGAAGCTTTCTTT.

V is TRBV6-5 and J is TRBJ2-3; D unclear. From germline, CDR1 is MNHEY and CDR2 SVGAGI. The CDR3 runs 15 residues. The V end lost 6 bases, the J end lost 7 bases, and 20 bases lay between the germline ends. The CDR3 protein is CASRLTSPVANTQYF. CDR3 bases: TGTGCCAGCAGACTCACCTCTCCCGTGGCGAATACGCAGTATTTT.

The genes are TRBV21-1 and TRBJ2-1; the D call of TRBD2 is as the table states it, not checked on the DNA. TRBV21-1 is shown as a pseudogene. The CDR3 is 18 amino acids. In DNA, the CDR3 is TGTGCCAGCAGCAAAGCGGCCGATCTAGCGGGGGGGCTTAATGAGCAGTTCTTC. As protein: CASSKAADLAGGLNEQFF.

This chain connects TRBV9 to TRBJ1-1; D is uncertain. The CDR3 is 13 residues long. Germline V gene data show CDR1 as SGDLS and CDR2 as YYNGEE. V lost 2 bases, J lost 1 base, and 6 bases lay in between. The CDR3 DNA reads as TGTGCCAGCAGCGTCATGGGGAACACTGAAGCTTTCTTT. Its translation: CASSVMGNTEAFF.

This clonotype appeared a few times. The chain links TRBV6-6 to TRBJ1-2; the match to TRBD1 covers 7 bases. V trimming: 5 bases; J trimming: 0 bases; junction bases outside the gene matches: 12. The CDR3 spans 17 residues. Germline V gives CDR1 MNHNY, CDR2 SVGAGI (reference sequence). CDR3 bases: TGTGCCAGCAGTACGATAGGGACAGCTTGGGCTAACTATGGCTACACCTTC. It specifies CASSTIGTAWANYGYTF.

The sample holds a few counts of this clonotype. The chain carries TRBV7-2 and TRBJ2-1, with D possibly being TRBD1 or TRBD2 (5 bases each). Looked up from germline, CDR1 is SGHTA and CDR2 is FQGNSA. Deletions cut 1 base from V and 0 bases from J, with 13 bases between. This CDR3 is 17 amino acids long. For the CDR3, the DNA is TGTGCCAGCAGCTTAGTCGGTACGAGGGGCTCCTACAATGAGCAGTTCTTC. Translation: CASSLVGTRGSYNEQFF.

The chain carries TRBV5-1 and TRBJ2-1, with a weak D call TRBD2 (5 bases). Looked up from germline, CDR1 is SGHRS and CDR2 is YFSETQ. Trimming stripped 0 bases from V and 10 bases from J, with 14 bases between. The CDR3 runs to 14 residues. The CDR3 sequence is CASSLEGLRGEQFF. As DNA, the CDR3 is TGCGCCAGCAGCTTGGAAGGACTCCGCGGGGAGCAGTTCTTC.

This clonotype appeared a few times. The CDR3 nucleotides read TGTGCCAGCAGTATACTAGTGGAGCAGTTCTTC. Translated, it gives CASSILVEQFF. J is TRBJ2-1 and V is TRBV28; tentatively, D is TRBD2 (5 bases). Deletions cut 5 bases from V and 10 bases from J, with 9 bases between. The CDR3 runs 11 residues. Germline CDR1 is MDHEN and CDR2 is SYDVKM.

This clonotype showed up just a few times. The chain is built from TRBV7-9 and TRBJ2-4; TRBD1 matches 8 bases. Germline loops: CDR1 SEHNR, CDR2 FQNEAQ (reference sequence). V lost 4 bases and J lost 6; bases outside the gene matches: 5. CDR3 length: 14 amino acids. Written as DNA, the CDR3 is TGTGCCAGCAGCTCCGGACAGGGAATAAACATTCAGTACTTC. It codes for CASSSGQGINIQYF.